This entry lists 4 T cell receptor beta chains sequenced from one sample in a study of blood T cell repertoires in COVID-19. Sequenced by immunoSEQ multiplex PCR; TCRdb stores in-frame clones only, minus some. This table holds about 24,000 clones, about nine tenths found once. The sample consisted of peripheral blood. All receptors derive from a woman aged 65 to 85 with active COVID-19.

The chain links TRBV18 to TRBJ1-2, with D uncertain. The V gene's germline CDR1 is KGHSH and CDR2 LQKENI. The CDR3 spans 16 residues. Trimming left V 1 base short and J 0 bases short, with 12 bases between. The CDR3 nucleotides read TGTGCCAGCTCACCACTCGAAAGTTTAGCTAACTATGGCTACACCTTC. Translating gives CASSPLESLANYGYTF.

J is TRBJ2-1 and V is TRBV7-3; D is undetermined. The CDR3 is 14 amino acids. Germline CDR1 and CDR2: SGHTA and FQGTGA. V was pared by 3 bases and J by 0 bases, with 6 bases between. The CDR3 nucleotides are TGTGCCAGCAGCTTCCGGAGCTCCTACAATGAGCAGTTCTTC. Translated: CASSFRSSYNEQFF.

The chain links TRBV28 to TRBJ1-2; 8 bases are shared with TRBD1. Germline V CDR1 and CDR2: MDHEN, SYDVKM. The CDR3 consists of 18 residues. V dropped 6 bases and J dropped 5; count of bases not matched to a gene: 20. The CDR3 region is CASSPQITRGRRLYGYTF. CDR3 coding DNA: TGTGCCAGCAGCCCGCAAATCACCAGGGGGCGACGTCTTTATGGCTACACCTTC.

V gene TRBV29-1 combines with J gene TRBJ1-2; D not certain. V dropped 0 bases and J dropped 5 bases, with 7 bases sitting between them. The CDR3 is 12 amino acids. In germline, CDR1 is SQVTM, CDR2 ANQGSEA. As DNA, the CDR3 is TGCAGCGTTGAAGAGGCGGGATATGGCTACACCTTC. This gives the protein CSVEEAGYGYTF.